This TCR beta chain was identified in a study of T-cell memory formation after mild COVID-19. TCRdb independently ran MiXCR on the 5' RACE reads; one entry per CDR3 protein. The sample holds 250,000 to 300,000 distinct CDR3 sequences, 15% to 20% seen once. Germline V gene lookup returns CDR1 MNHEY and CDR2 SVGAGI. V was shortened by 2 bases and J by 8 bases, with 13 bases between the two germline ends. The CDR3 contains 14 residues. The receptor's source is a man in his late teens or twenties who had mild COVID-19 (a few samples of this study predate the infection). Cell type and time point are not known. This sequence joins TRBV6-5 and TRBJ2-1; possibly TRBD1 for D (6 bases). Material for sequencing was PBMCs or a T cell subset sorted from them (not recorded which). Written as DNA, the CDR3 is TGTGCCAGCAGTTACCCTGGACAGATCTATGAGCAGTTCTTC. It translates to CASSYPGQIYEQFF.